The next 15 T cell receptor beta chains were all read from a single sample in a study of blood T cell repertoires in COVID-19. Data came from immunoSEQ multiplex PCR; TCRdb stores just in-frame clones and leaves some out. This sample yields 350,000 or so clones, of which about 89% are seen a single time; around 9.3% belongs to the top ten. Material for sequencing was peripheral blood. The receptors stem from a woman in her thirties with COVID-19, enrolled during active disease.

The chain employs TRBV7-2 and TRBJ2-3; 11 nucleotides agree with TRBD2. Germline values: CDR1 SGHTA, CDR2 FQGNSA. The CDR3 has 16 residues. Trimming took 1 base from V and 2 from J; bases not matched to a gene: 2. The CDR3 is CASSLVSGRVTDTQYF. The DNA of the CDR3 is TGTGCCAGCAGCTTAGTTAGCGGGAGGGTCACAGATACGCAGTATTTT.

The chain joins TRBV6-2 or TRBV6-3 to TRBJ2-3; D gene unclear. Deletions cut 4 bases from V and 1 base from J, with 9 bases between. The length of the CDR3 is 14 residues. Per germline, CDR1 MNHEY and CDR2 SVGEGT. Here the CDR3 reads CASSSGARTDTQYF. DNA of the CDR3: TGTGCCAGCAGTTCCGGAGCTCGCACAGATACGCAGTATTTT.

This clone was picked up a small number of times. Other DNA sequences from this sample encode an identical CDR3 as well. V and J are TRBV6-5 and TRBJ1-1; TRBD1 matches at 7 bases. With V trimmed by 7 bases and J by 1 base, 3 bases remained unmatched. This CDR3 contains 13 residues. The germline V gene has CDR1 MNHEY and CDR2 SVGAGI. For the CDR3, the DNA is TGTGCCAGCAAAAGGGGGCAGAACACTGAAGCTTTCTTT. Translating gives CASKRGQNTEAFF.

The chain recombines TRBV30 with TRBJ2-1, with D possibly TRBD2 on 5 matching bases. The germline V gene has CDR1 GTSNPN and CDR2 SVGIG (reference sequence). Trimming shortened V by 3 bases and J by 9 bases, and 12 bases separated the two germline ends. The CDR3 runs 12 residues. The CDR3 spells CAWRTLRGEQFF. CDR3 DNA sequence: TGTGCCTGGAGGACTCTTCGGGGTGAGCAGTTCTTC.

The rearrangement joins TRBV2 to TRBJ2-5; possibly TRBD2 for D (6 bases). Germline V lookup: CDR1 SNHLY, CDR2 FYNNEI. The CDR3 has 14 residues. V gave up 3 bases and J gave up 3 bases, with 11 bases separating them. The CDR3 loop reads CASSDLGGEETQYF. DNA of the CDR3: TGTGCCAGCAGTGATCTTGGAGGGGAAGAGACCCAGTACTTC.

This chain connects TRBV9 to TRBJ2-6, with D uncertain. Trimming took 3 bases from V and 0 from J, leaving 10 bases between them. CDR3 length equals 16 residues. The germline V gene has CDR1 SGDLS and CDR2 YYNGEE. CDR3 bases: TGTGCCAGCAGCGAGAGAACCCGCTCTGGGGCCAACGTCCTGACTTTC. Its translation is CASSERTRSGANVLTF.

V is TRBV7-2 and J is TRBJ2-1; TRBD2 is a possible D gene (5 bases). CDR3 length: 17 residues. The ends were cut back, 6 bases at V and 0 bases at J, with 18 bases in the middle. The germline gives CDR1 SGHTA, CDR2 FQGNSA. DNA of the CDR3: TGTGCCAGCAGTCGAGGAGGAACGTCAAGCTCCTACAATGAGCAGTTCTTC. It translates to CASSRGGTSSSYNEQFF.

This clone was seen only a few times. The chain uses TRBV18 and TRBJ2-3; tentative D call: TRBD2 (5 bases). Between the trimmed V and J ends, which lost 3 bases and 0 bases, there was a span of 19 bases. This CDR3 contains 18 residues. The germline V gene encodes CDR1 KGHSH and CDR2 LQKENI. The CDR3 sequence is CASSPTRRILASTDTQYF. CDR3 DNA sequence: TGTGCCAGCTCACCTACTAGACGAATACTTGCGAGCACAGATACGCAGTATTTT.

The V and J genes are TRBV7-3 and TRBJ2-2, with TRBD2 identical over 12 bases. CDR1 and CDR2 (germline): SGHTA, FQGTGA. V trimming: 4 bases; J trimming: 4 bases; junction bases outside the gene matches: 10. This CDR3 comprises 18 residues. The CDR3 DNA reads TGTGCCAGCAGCTCCCCTAGCGGGAGGGCCCTCGGCACCGGGGAGCTGTTTTTT. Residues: CASSSPSGRALGTGELFF.

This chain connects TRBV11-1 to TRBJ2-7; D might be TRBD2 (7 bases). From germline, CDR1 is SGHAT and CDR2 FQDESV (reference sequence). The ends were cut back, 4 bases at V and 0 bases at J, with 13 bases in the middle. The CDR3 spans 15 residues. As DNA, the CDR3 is TGTGCCAGCAGCTCTGGGGGGGCCCCCTCCTACGAGCAGTACTTC. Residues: CASSSGGAPSYEQYF.

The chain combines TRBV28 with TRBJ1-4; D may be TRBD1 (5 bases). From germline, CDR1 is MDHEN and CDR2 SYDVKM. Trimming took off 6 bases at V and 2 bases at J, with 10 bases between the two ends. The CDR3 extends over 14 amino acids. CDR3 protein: CASSLGGTNEKLFF. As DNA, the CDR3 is TGTGCCAGCAGCCTGGGGGGGACTAATGAAAAACTGTTTTTT. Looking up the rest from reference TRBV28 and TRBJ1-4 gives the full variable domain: DVKVTQSSRYLVKRTGEKVFLECVQDMDHENMFWYRQDPGLGLRLIYFSYDVKMKEKGDIPEGYSVSREKKERFSLILESASTNQTSMYLCASSLGGTNEKLFFGSGTQLSVL.

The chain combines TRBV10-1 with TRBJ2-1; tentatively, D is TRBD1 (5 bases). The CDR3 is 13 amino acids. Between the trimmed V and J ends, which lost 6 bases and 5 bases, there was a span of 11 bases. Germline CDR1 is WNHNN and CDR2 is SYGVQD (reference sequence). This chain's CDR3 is CASSTGPHNEQFF. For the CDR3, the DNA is TGCGCCAGCAGCACAGGACCGCACAATGAGCAGTTCTTC.

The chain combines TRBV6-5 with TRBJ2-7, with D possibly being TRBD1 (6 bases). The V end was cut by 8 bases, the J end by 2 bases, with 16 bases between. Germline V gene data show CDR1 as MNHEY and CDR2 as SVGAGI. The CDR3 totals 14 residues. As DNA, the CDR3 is TGTGCCAGCCATCTGCAGGGGCGCCCCTACGAGCAGTACTTC. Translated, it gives CASHLQGRPYEQYF.

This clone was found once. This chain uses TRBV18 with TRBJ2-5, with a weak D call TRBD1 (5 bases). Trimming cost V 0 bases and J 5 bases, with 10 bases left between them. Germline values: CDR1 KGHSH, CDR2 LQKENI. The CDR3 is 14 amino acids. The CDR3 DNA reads TGTGCCAGCTCACCACCGCTAGGGGCGGAGACCCAGTACTTC. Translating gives CASSPPLGAETQYF.

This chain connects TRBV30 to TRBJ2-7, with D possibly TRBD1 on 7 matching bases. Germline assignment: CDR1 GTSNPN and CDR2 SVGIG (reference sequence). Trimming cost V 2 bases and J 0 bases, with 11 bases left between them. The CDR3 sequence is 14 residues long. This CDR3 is CAWSQGGVSYEQYF. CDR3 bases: TGTGCCTGGAGTCAGGGGGGCGTCTCCTACGAGCAGTACTTC.